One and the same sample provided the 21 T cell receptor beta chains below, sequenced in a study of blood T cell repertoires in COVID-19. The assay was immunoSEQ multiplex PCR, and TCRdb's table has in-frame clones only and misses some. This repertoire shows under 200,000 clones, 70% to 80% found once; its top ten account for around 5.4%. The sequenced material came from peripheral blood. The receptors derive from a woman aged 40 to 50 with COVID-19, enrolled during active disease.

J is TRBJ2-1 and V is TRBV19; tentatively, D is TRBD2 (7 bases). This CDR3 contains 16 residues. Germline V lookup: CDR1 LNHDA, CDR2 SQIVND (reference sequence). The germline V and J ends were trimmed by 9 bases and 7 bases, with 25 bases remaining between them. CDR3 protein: CASSPRGRGRVNEQFF. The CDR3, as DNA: TGTGCCAGCTCCCCCCGCGGGCGGGGGCGGGTAAATGAGCAGTTCTTC. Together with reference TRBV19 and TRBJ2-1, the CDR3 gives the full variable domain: DGGITQSPKYLFRKEGQNVTLSCEQNLNHDAMYWYRQDPGQGLRLIYYSQIVNDFQKGDIAEGYSVSREKKESFPLTVTSAQKNPTAFYLCASSPRGRGRVNEQFFGPGTRLTVL.

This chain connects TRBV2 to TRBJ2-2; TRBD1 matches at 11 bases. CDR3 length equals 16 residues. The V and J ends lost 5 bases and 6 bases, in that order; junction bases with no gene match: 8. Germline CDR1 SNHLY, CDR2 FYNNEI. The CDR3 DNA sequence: TGTGCCAGCAGTTTCCTCGGACAGGGGGCCGCCGGGGAGCTGTTTTTT. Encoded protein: CASSFLGQGAAGELFF.

The CDR3 region is CAWSGGQGAGYEQYF. The CDR3 DNA reads as TGTGCCTGGAGCGGTGGCCAAGGGGCCGGCTACGAGCAGTACTTC. V and J are TRBV30 and TRBJ2-7, with a possible D match to TRBD1 (5 bases). There are 15 residues in the CDR3. CDR1 GTSNPN and CDR2 SVGIG come from the germline V gene (reference sequence). Trimming shortened V by 3 bases and J by 3 bases, and 18 bases separated the two germline ends.

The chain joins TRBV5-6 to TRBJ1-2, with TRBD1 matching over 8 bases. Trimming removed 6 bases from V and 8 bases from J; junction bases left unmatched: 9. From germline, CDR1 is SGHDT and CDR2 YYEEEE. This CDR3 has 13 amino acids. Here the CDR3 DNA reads TGTGCCAGCACCCTAGGACAGGGAGAAGGCTACACCTTC. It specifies CASTLGQGEGYTF.

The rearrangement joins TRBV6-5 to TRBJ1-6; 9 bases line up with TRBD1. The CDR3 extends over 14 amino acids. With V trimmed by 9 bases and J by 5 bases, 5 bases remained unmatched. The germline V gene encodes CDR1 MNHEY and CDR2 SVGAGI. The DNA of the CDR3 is TGTGCCAGTAGGACAGGGGATAATAATTCACCCCTCCACTTT. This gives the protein CASRTGDNNSPLHF.

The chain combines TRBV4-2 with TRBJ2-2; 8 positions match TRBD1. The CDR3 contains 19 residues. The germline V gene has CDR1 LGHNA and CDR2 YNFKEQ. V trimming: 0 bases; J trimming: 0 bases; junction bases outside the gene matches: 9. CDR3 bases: TGTGCCAGCAGCCAAGAAGAGGGTAGGGGACAGGCGAACACCGGGGAGCTGTTTTTT. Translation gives CASSQEEGRGQANTGELFF.

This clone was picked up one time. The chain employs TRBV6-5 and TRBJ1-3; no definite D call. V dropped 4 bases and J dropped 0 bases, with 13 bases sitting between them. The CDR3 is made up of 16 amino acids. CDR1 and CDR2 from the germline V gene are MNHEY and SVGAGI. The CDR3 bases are TGTGCCAGCAGTTTCAGTCTGCCGTTCTCTGGAAACACCATATATTTT. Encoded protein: CASSFSLPFSGNTIYF.

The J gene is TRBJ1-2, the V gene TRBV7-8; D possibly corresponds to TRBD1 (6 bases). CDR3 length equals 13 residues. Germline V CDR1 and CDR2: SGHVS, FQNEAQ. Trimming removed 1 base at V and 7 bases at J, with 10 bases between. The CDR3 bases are TGTGCCAGCAGCTTAGGGGGGCCCTCTGGCTACACCTTC. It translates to CASSLGGPSGYTF.

CDR3 in DNA: TGTGCCAGCAGCTTAGTCGCGGACAATGAGCAGTTCTTC. It encodes CASSLVADNEQFF. This rearrangement joins TRBV5-4 to TRBJ2-1; D uncertain. This CDR3 region has 13 residues. Looked up from germline, CDR1 is SGHNT and CDR2 is YYREEE (reference sequence). Trimming removed 2 bases from V and 5 bases from J, with 8 bases in between.

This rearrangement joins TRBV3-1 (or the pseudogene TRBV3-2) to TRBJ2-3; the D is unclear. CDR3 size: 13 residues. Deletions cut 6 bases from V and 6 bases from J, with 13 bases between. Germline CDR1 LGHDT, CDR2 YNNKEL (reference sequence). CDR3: CASSSRLGDTQYF. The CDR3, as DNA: TGTGCCAGCAGTTCCCGACTTGGGGATACGCAGTATTTT.

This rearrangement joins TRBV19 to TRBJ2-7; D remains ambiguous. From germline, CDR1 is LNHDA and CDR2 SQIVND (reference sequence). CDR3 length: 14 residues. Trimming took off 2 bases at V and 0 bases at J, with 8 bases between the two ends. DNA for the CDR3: TGTGCCAGTAGTATAAACTGGAGCTCCTACGAGCAGTACTTC. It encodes CASSINWSSYEQYF.

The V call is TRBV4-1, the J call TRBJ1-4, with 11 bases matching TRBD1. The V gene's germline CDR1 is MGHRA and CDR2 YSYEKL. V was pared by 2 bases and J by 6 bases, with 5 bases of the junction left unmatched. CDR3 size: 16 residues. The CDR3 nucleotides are TGCGCCAGCAGCCAATTACCGGGACAGGGGGATGAAAAACTGTTTTTT. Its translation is CASSQLPGQGDEKLFF.

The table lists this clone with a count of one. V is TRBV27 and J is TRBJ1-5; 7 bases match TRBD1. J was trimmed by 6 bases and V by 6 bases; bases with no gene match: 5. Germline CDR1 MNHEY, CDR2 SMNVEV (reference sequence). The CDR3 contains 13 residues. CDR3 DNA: TGTGCCAGCAGGCAGACAGGGACTCAGCCCCAGCATTTT. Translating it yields CASRQTGTQPQHF.

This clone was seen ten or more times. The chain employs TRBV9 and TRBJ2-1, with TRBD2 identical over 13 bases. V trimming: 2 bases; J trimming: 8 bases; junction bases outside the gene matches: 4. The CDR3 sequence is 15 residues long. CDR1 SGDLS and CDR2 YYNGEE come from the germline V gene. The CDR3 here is CASSVGTSGVDEQFF. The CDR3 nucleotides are TGTGCCAGCAGCGTGGGGACTAGCGGGGTCGATGAGCAGTTCTTC.

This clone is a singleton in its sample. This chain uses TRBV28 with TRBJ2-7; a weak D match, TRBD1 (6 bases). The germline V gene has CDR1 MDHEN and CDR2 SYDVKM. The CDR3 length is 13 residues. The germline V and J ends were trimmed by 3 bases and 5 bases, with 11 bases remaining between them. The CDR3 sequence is CASSLRGIHEQYF. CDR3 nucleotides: TGTGCCAGCAGTTTGAGGGGGATCCACGAGCAGTACTTC.

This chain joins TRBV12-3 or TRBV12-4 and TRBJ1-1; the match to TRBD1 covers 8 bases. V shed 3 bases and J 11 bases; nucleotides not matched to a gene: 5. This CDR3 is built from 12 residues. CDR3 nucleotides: TGTGCCAGCAGTTTTTTCCAGGGGGCTGCTTTCTTT. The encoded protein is CASSFFQGAAFF.

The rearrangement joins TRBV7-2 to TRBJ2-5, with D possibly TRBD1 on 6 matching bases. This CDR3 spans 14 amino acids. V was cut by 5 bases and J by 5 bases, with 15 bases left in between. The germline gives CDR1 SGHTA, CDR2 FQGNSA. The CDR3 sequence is CASSPTTGLETQYF. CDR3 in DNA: TGTGCCAGCAGCCCAACGACAGGTTTGGAGACCCAGTACTTC.

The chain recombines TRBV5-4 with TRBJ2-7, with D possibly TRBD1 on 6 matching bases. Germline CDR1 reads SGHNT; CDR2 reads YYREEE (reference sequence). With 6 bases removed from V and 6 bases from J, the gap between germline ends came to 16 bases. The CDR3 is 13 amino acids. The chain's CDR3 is CASTQQGPGEQYF. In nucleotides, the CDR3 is TGTGCCAGCACCCAACAGGGTCCAGGCGAGCAGTACTTC.

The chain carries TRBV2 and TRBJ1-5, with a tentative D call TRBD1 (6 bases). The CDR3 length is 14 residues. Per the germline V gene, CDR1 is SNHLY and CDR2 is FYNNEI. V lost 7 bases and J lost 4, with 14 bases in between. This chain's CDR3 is CASTEGGGNQPQHF. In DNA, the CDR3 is TGTGCCAGCACCGAGGGGGGGGGAAATCAGCCCCAGCATTTT.

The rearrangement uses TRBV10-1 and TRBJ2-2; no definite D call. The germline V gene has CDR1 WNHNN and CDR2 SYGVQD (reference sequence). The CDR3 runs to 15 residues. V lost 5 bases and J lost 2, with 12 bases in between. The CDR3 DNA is TGCGCCAGCAGTTCCCCGCTAAGTAACACCGGGGAGCTGTTTTTT. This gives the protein CASSSPLSNTGELFF.

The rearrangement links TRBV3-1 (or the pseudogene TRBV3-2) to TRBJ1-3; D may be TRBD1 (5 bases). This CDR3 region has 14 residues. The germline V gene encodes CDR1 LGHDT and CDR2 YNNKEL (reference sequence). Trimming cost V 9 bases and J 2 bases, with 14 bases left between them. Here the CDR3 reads CASGGGTAGNTIYF. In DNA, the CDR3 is TGTGCCAGTGGGGGGGGTACAGCTGGAAACACCATATATTTT.